This T cell receptor beta chain was identified in a study of shared clonotypes between healthy human individuals. General study points: Unshared clonotypes carried lower generation probabilities than those common to all four donors.

The V gene's germline CDR1 is MNHNS and CDR2 SASEGT. The CDR3 consists of 14 residues. V was pared by 5 bases and J by 4 bases, with 12 bases between. Regarding this clone: Its specificity is unknown.

Measured with immunoSEQ multiplex PCR; TCRdb has only the in-frame clones, and not every one. The sample contains about 600,000 clones, around 97% of which appear only once. The chain carries TRBV6-1 and TRBJ1-5; tentatively, D is TRBD1 (6 bases). This sequence was found in a woman aged 25 to 39 in good health. The specimen was naive CD4+ T cells sorted from blood. The subset: CD45RA+ positively selected. The CDR3 region is CASSYRDINQPQHF. Written as DNA, the CDR3 is TGTGCCAGCAGTTATCGGGACATAAATCAGCCCCAGCATTTT.